The 14 T cell receptor beta chains below all came from one sample that was sequenced in a study of shared clonotypes between healthy human individuals. Sequencing used immunoSEQ multiplex PCR; TCRdb keeps in-frame clones, though not all of them. This table has about 96,000 clones, 60% to 75% appearing once. Sequencing input: memory CD8+ T cells sorted from blood. The subset is: CD45RO+ cells pooled with CCR7-negative TemRA cells. These receptors were collected from a man aged 25 to 40 in good health.

By frequency in the sample, this clone is medium-sized. The rearrangement joins TRBV5-4 to TRBJ2-3; 10 nucleotides match TRBD1. This CDR3 contains 16 residues. The germline CDR1 and CDR2 sequences are SGHNT and YYREEE (reference sequence). Trimming cost V 2 bases and J 2 bases; bases outside gene matches: 5. This CDR3 reads CASSFGQGVDTDTQYF. The CDR3 region has the DNA TGTGCCAGCAGCTTCGGACAGGGGGTAGACACAGATACGCAGTATTTT.

This clone was counted only a few times. The chain recombines TRBV19 with TRBJ1-3; D gene ambiguous. Germline loops: CDR1 LNHDA, CDR2 SQIVND (reference sequence). Trimming removed 8 bases at V and 0 bases at J, with 8 bases between. This CDR3 comprises 13 residues. CDR3 in amino acids: CASGPGSGNTIYF. CDR3 nucleotides: TGTGCCAGTGGGCCTGGCTCTGGAAACACCATATATTTT.

This clone was observed a single time. The gene calls are TRBV6-4 and TRBJ2-3; 8 positions agree with TRBD2. Germline values: CDR1 MRHNA, CDR2 SNTAGT. This CDR3 contains 16 residues. Trimming took 6 bases from V and 3 from J; bases not matched to a gene: 11. CDR3 sequence reads: CASSERSGRGTDTQYF. CDR3 DNA sequence: TGTGCCAGCAGCGAACGAAGCGGGAGAGGGACAGATACGCAGTATTTT.

The chain is built from TRBV27 and TRBJ2-1; TRBD2 agrees at 11 bases. Germline values: CDR1 MNHEY, CDR2 SMNVEV (reference sequence). V lost 2 bases and J lost 8; bases outside the gene matches: 17. The CDR3 totals 19 residues. As DNA, the CDR3 is TGTGCCAGCAGTTTACCTGAAGAGTTACTAGCGGGAGAAGGGCATGAGCAGTTCTTC. Amino acids: CASSLPEELLAGEGHEQFF.

This sequence joins TRBV15 and TRBJ2-4, with D possibly being TRBD2 (6 bases). CDR3 size: 16 residues. Germline-derived CDR1 and CDR2 are LNHNV and YYDKDF (reference sequence). V was shortened by 0 bases and J by 7 bases, with 16 bases between the two germline ends. The CDR3 sequence: CATSRETLARGNIQYF. DNA of the CDR3: TGTGCCACCAGCAGAGAAACTTTAGCACGGGGGAACATTCAGTACTTC.

This clone was counted between two and nine times. This chain links TRBV30 with TRBJ2-2; 9 bases are a match to TRBD1. Germline V gene lookup returns CDR1 GTSNPN and CDR2 SVGIG (reference sequence). The length of the CDR3 is 15 residues. V trimming: 0 bases; J trimming: 4 bases; junction bases outside the gene matches: 3. CDR3 in amino acids: CAWSVWGQGTGELFF. The CDR3 DNA is TGTGCCTGGAGTGTGTGGGGACAGGGCACCGGGGAGCTGTTTTTT. Full variable domain (remainder filled in from reference TRBV30 and TRBJ2-2): SQTIHQWPATLVQPVGSPLSLECTVEGTSNPNLYWYRQAAGRGLQLLFYSVGIGQISSEVPQNLSASRPQDRQFILSSKKLLLSDSGFYLCAWSVWGQGTGELFFGEGSRLTVL.

This chain connects TRBV14 to TRBJ2-3, with D possibly matching TRBD2 (6 bases). Germline lookup yields CDR1 SGHDN and CDR2 FVKESK. Trimming cost V 4 bases and J 2 bases, with 19 bases left between them. The CDR3 runs to 17 residues. In DNA form, the CDR3 reads TGTGCCAGCAGCCTCCTTATCCGGGACTTTACCACAGATACGCAGTATTTT. Translation gives CASSLLIRDFTTDTQYF.

CDR3 DNA sequence: TGCAGCGGGGGACTAGCGGGATCTTACAATGAGCAGTTCTTC. As protein: CSGGLAGSYNEQFF. This chain joins TRBV29-1 and TRBJ2-1; 13 nucleotides match TRBD2. CDR1 is SQVTM and CDR2 is ANQGSEA in the germline V gene. The CDR3 is 14 amino acids. V shed 7 bases, J shed 4 bases, and the junction held 4 bases outside the gene matches.

The gene calls are TRBV7-9 and TRBJ2-5, with D possibly TRBD1 on 6 matching bases. The CDR3 loop spans 14 amino acids. Deletions cut 5 bases from V and 2 bases from J, with 12 bases between. In germline, CDR1 is SEHNR, CDR2 FQNEAQ (reference sequence). The CDR3 nucleotides read TGTGCCAGCAGCCCCCGGGACAAACAAGAGACCCAGTACTTC. Its protein product is CASSPRDKQETQYF.

This clone showed up just a few times. V gene TRBV28 combines with J gene TRBJ2-7, with a tentative D call TRBD1 (6 bases). CDR3 length equals 14 residues. The V and J ends lost 6 bases and 2 bases respectively, with 14 bases between them. Germline CDR1 is MDHEN and CDR2 is SYDVKM. The chain's CDR3 is CASSPGQNTYEQYF. The CDR3 region has the DNA TGTGCCAGCAGCCCTGGACAGAACACCTACGAGCAGTACTTC.

V gene TRBV19 combines with J gene TRBJ2-5; TRBD2 agrees at 7 bases. The V gene's germline CDR1 is LNHDA and CDR2 SQIVND (reference sequence). The CDR3 runs to 15 residues. Trimming at V came to 3 bases and at J to 4 bases, leaving 8 bases not matched to a gene. The CDR3 loop reads CASSIKAGPTETQYF. CDR3 nucleotides: TGTGCCAGTAGTATCAAAGCGGGGCCGACAGAGACCCAGTACTTC. The full variable domain, rest sourced from reference TRBV19 and TRBJ2-5, is DGGITQSPKYLFRKEGQNVTLSCEQNLNHDAMYWYRQDPGQGLRLIYYSQIVNDFQKGDIAEGYSVSREKKESFPLTVTSAQKNPTAFYLCASSIKAGPTETQYFGPGTRLLVL.

This clone was counted only a few times. The gene calls are TRBV25-1 and TRBJ2-1; D gene uncertain. The CDR3 has 15 residues. The germline V gene encodes CDR1 MGHDK and CDR2 SYGVNS. Trimming left V 4 bases short and J 5 bases short, with 15 bases between. The CDR3 region is CASSVQSRTHNEQFF. CDR3 coding DNA: TGTGCCAGCAGTGTGCAATCCCGTACCCACAATGAGCAGTTCTTC.

V gene TRBV30 combines with J gene TRBJ2-7; 9 bases align to TRBD2. This CDR3 is 11 amino acids long. From germline, CDR1 is GTSNPN and CDR2 SVGIG (reference sequence). CDR3 nucleotides: TGTGCCTGGGGGCGACTAGCGGATCTGTCAGTC. This codes for CAWGRLADLSV.

The genes are TRBV7-2 and TRBJ2-1; TRBD1 agrees at 10 bases. Germline V gives CDR1 SGHTA, CDR2 FQGNSA. The trim removed 5 bases at V and 8 bases at J, leaving 18 bases unmatched. This CDR3 is 18 amino acids long. The CDR3 is CASSQPGQGSVSWDEQFF. As DNA, the CDR3 is TGTGCCAGCAGCCAGCCGGGACAGGGGAGCGTTTCGTGGGATGAGCAGTTCTTC.